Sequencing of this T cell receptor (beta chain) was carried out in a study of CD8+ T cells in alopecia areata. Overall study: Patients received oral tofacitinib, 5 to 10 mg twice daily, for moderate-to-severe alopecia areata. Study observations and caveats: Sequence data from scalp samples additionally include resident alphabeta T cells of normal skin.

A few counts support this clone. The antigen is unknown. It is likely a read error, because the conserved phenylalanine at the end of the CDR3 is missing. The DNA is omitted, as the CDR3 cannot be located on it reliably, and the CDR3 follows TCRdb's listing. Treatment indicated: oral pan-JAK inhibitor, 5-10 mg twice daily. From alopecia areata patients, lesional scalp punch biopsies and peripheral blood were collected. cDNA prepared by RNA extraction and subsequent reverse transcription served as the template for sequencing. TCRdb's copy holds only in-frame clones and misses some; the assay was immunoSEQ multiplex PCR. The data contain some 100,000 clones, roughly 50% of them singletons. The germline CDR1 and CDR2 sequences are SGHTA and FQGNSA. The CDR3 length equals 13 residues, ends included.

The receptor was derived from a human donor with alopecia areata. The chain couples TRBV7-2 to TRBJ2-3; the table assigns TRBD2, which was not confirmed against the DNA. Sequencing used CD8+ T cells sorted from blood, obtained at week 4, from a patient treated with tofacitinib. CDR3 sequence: CASSLGLAGGLRI.